This T cell receptor beta chain was captured by sequencing in a study of graft-versus-host responses after intestinal transplantation. For the study at large: All recipients got anti-thymocyte globulin induction, then tacrolimus and steroids for roughly three years. Overall study findings and caveats: Recipient-marrow GvH clones were detected, some having first appeared in ileum or blood.

Data came from immunoSEQ multiplex PCR; TCRdb stores just in-frame clones and leaves some out. Of roughly 9,800 clones listed, 91% were seen once; the top ten hold over 2%. As for this clone: The antigen is unknown.

The material sequenced was PBMCs, taken just over 42 days after intestinal transplant. This TCR was recovered from a human patient who received an intestinal transplant, so some T cells may come from the graft donor.

The DNA of the CDR3 is TGTGCCAGCAGTTACTCGAGCTACTCTGGAAACACCATATATTTT. It translates to CASSYSSYSGNTIYF. The chain couples TRBV6-5 to TRBJ1-3, with unresolved D. V was clipped by 0 bases and J by 0 bases, with 6 bases between them. The germline CDR1 and CDR2 sequences are MNHEY and SVGAGI. The CDR3 extends over 15 amino acids.